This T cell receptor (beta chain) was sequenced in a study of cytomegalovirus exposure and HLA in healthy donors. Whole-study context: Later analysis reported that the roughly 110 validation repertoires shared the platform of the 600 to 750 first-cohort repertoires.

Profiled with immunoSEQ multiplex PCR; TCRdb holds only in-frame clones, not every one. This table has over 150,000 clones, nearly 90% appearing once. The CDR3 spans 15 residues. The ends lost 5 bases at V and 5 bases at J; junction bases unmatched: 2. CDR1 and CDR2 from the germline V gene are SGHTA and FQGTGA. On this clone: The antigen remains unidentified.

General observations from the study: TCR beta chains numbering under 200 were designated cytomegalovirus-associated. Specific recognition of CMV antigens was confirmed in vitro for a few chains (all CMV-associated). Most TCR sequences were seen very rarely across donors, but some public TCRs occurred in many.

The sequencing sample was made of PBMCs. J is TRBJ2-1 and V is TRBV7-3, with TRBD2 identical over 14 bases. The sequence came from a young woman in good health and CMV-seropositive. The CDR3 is CASSQGLAGDNEQFF. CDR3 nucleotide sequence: TGTGCCAGCAGCCAGGGACTAGCGGGAGACAATGAGCAGTTCTTC.